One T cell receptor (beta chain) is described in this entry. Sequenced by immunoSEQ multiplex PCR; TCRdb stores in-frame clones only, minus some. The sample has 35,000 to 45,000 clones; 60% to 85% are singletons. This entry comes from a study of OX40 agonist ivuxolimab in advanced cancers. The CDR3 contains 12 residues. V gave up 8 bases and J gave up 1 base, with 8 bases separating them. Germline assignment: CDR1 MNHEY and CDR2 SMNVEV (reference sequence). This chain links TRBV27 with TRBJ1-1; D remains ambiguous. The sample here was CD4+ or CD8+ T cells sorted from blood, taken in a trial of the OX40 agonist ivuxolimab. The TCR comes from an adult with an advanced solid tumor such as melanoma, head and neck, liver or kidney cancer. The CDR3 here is CASSSRNTEAFF. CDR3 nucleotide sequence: TGTGCCAGCTCGTCTAGGAACACTGAAGCTTTCTTT.